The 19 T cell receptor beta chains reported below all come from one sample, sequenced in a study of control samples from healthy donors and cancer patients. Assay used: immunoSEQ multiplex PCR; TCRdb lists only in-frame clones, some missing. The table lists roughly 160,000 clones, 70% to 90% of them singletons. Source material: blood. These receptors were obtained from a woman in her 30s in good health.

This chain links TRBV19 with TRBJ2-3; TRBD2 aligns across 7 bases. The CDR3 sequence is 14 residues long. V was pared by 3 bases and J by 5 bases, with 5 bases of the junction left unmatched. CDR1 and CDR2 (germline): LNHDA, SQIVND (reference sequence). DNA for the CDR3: TGTGCCAGTAGTATGAGCAGGGAGGGAGATACGCAGTATTTT. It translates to CASSMSREGDTQYF. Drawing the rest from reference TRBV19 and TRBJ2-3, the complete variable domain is DGGITQSPKYLFRKEGQNVTLSCEQNLNHDAMYWYRQDPGQGLRLIYYSQIVNDFQKGDIAEGYSVSREKKESFPLTVTSAQKNPTAFYLCASSMSREGDTQYFGPGTRLTVL.

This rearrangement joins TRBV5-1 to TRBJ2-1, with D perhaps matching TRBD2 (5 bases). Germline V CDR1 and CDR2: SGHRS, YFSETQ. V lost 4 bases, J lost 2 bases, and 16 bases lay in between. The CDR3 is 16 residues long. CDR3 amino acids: CASSLVGLETYNEQFF. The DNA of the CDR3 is TGCGCCAGCAGCCTGGTAGGACTCGAGACCTACAATGAGCAGTTCTTC.

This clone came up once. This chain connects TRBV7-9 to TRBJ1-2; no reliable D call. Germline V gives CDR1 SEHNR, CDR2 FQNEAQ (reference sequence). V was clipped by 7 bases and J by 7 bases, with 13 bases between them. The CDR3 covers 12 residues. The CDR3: CASTGESGGYTF. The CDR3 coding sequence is TGTGCCAGCACCGGGGAGAGCGGTGGCTACACCTTC.

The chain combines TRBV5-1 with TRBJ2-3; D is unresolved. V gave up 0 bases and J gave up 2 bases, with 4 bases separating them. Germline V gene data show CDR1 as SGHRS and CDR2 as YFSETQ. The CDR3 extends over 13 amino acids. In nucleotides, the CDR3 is TGCGCCAGCAGCTTGGTGCCCACAGATACGCAGTATTTT. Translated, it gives CASSLVPTDTQYF. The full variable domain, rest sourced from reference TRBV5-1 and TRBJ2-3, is KAGVTQTPRYLIKTRGQQVTLSCSPISGHRSVSWYQQTPGQGLQFLFEYFSETQRNKGNFPGRFSGRQFSNSRSEMNVSTLELGDSALYLCASSLVPTDTQYFGPGTRLTVL.

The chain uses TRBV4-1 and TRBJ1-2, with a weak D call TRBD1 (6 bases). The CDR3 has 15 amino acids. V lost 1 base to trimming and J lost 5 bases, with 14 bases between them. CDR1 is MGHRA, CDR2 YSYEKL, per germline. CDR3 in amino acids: CASSQVDDGTYGYTF. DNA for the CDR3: TGCGCCAGCAGCCAAGTAGATGACGGGACATATGGCTACACCTTC.

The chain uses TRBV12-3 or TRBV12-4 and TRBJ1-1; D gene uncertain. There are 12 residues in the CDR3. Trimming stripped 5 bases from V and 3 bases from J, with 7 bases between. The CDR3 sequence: CASSPTYTEAFF. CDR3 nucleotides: TGTGCCAGCAGTCCGACCTACACTGAAGCTTTCTTT.

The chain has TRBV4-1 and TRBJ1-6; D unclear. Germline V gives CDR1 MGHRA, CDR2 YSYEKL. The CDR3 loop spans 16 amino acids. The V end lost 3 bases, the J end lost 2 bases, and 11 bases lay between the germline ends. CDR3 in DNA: TGCGCCAGCAGCCAGGCCGGAGGCGCCTATAATTCACCCCTCCACTTT. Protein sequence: CASSQAGGAYNSPLHF.

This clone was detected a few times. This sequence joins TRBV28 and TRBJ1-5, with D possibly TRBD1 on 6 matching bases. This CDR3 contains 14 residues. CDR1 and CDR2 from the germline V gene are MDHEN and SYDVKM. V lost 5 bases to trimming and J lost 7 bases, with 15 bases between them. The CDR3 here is CASSPGGEDQPQHF. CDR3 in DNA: TGTGCCAGCAGTCCCGGGGGCGAGGACCAGCCCCAGCATTTT.

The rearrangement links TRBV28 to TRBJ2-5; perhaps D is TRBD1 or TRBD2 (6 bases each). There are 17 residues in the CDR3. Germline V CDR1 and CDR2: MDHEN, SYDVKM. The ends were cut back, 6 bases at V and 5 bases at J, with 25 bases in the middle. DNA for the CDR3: TGTGCCAGCAGGGACGCCGGCCTCGGGCGGAGGGGGGAGACCCAGTACTTC. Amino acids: CASRDAGLGRRGETQYF. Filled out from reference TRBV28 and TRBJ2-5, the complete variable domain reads DVKVTQSSRYLVKRTGEKVFLECVQDMDHENMFWYRQDPGLGLRLIYFSYDVKMKEKGDIPEGYSVSREKKERFSLILESASTNQTSMYLCASRDAGLGRRGETQYFGPGTRLLVL.

The DNA for the CDR3 is TGTGCCAGCAGTGAAGGGGTCAGAGTACAAGAGACCCAGTACTTC. Amino acid sequence: CASSEGVRVQETQYF. The chain uses TRBV2 and TRBJ2-5, with D hard to call. The CDR3 has 15 amino acids. Germline V gene data show CDR1 as SNHLY and CDR2 as FYNNEI. Trimming took off 1 base at V and 2 bases at J, with 11 bases between the two ends.

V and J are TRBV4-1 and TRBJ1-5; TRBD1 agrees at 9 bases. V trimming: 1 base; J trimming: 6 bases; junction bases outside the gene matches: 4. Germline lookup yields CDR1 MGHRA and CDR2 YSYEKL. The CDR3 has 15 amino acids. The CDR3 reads CASSQVGQGGQPQHF. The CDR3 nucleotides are TGCGCCAGCAGCCAAGTGGGACAGGGTGGTCAGCCCCAGCATTTT.

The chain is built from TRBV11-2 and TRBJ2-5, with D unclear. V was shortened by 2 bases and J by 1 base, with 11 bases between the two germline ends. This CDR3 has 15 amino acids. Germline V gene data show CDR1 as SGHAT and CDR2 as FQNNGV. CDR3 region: CASSLWVQSQETQYF. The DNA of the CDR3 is TGTGCCAGCAGCTTATGGGTCCAGTCCCAAGAGACCCAGTACTTC.

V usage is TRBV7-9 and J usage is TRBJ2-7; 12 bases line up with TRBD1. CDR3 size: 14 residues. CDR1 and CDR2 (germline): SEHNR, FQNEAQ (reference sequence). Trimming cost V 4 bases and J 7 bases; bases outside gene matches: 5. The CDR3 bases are TGTGCCAGCAGCTCGGGACAGGGGGCTAGGGAGCAGTACTTC. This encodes CASSSGQGAREQYF.

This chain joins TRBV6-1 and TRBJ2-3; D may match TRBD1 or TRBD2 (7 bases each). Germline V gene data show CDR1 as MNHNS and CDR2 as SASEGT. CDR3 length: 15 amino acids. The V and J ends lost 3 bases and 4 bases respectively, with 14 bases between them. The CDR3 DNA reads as TGTGCCAGCAGTGAGCAGGGGGGGAGCTCAGATACGCAGTATTTT. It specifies CASSEQGGSSDTQYF.

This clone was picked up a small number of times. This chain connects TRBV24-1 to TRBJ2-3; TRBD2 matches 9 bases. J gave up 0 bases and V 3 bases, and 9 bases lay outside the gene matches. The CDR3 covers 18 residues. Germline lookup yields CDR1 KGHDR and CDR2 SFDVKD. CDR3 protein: CATSDQEIAGASTDTQYF. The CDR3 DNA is TGTGCCACCAGTGATCAGGAGATAGCGGGGGCAAGCACAGATACGCAGTATTTT.

The CDR3 loop is CASSQVGQVGVYEQYF. DNA for the CDR3: TGTGCCAGCAGCCAAGTCGGACAGGTAGGAGTCTACGAGCAGTACTTC. V and J are TRBV4-2 and TRBJ2-7; TRBD1 agrees at 7 bases. Per the germline V gene, CDR1 is LGHNA and CDR2 is YNFKEQ. V shed 1 base, J shed 3 bases, and the junction held 9 bases outside the gene matches. The CDR3 sequence is 16 residues long.

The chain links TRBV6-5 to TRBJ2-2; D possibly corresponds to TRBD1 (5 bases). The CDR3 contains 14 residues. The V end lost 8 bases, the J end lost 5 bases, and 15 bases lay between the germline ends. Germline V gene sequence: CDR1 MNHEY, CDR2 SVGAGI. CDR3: CASLLGHTTGELFF. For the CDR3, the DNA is TGTGCCAGCCTACTTGGACATACTACCGGGGAGCTGTTTTTT.

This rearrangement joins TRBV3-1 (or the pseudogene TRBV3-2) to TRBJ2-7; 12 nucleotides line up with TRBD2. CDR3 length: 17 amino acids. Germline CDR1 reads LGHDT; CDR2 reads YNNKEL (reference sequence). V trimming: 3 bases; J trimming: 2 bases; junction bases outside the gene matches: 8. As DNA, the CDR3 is TGTGCCAGCAGCCATTCTAGCGGGAGGGCAAGGCCCTACGAGCAGTACTTC. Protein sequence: CASSHSSGRARPYEQYF.

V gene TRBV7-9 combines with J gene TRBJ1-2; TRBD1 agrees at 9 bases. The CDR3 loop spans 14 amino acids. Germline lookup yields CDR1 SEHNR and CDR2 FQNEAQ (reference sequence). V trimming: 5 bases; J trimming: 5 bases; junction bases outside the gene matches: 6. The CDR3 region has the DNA TGTGCCAGCAGCCCACAGGGGGCGGCTTATGGCTACACCTTC. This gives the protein CASSPQGAAYGYTF.